These T cell receptor beta chains were read from a single sample in a study of patients and donors after allogeneic stem cell transplantation. TCRdb re-called the RT-PCR reads through MiXCR, storing one row per CDR3 protein. The sample lists 410,000 or so distinct CDR3 sequences, more than 15% seen once, with just over 7% in the top ten. The sample consisted of blood, either unsorted or a sorted T cell fraction (not recorded which). The receptors here all came from a human donor who was either an allogeneic HSCT recipient or a stem cell or donor lymphocyte infusion donor (not recorded which). It is not recorded whose cells these are; they may come from a transplant donor. CDR3s include the opening cysteine and the closing phenylalanine or tryptophan. Each record gives: V gene, J gene, clone size, D gene, CDR3 DNA, CDR3 protein. A D gene is named only where the DNA matches it firmly. The size field is filled for only some rows; it gives once, few, many or a size class.

>TRBV20-1|TRBJ2-1|many|TRBD2
TGCAGTGCGCGGGAGATGTCTTGGGATGAGCAGTTCTTC
CSAREMSWDEQFF
>TRBV6-2/TRBV6-3|TRBJ1-2|.|.
TGTGCCAGCAGTTCCAGGGCTGAGGTTTCGCGGGTGAAGAATGGCTACACCTTC
CASSSRAEVSRVKNGYTF
>TRBV25-1|TRBJ1-4|.|TRBD1
TGTGCCAGCACCGCGACAGGGAGGATTGAAAAACTGTTTTTT
CASTATGRIEKLFF
>TRBV7-9|TRBJ2-5|.|TRBD2
TGTGCCAGCAGCCAGGGACTAGCGGAAGAGACCCAGTACTTC
CASSQGLAEETQYF
>TRBV20-1|TRBJ2-2|.|TRBD2
TGCAGTGCTAGAGATCCTAAGACTAGCGGGTCTACCGGGGAGCTGTTTTTT
CSARDPKTSGSTGELFF
>TRBV18|TRBJ1-6|.|.
TGTGCCAGCTCACCACAGGCTAATTCACCCCTCCACTTT
CASSPQANSPLHF
>TRBV6-1|TRBJ1-2|.|TRBD1
TGTGCCAGCAGTATACAGGGGGACGGATATGGCTACACCTTC
CASSIQGDGYGYTF
>TRBV29-1|TRBJ2-7|.|.
TGCAGCGTTCTTAAGTTGGACACATCCTACGAGCAGTACTTC
CSVLKLDTSYEQYF
>TRBV3-1|TRBJ2-7|.|TRBD1
TGTGCCAGCAGCCAAGCGGACAGGGGCGAGCAGTACTTC
CASSQADRGEQYF
>TRBV4-2|TRBJ2-2|.|TRBD2
TGTGCCAGCAGCCGCAACTCCAGGACTAGCGGGGGGCAAAACACCGGGGAGCTGTTTTTT
CASSRNSRTSGGQNTGELFF
>TRBV7-9|TRBJ1-2|few|TRBD1
TGTGCCAGCAGCCTCAGCACAGGGGGTTATGGCTACACCTTC
CASSLSTGGYGYTF
>TRBV7-6|TRBJ2-3|many|TRBD2
TGTGCCAGCAGCTTAATTAGCGGGGGCGTAGATACGCAGTATTTT
CASSLISGGVDTQYF
>TRBV12-3/TRBV12-4|TRBJ2-1|.|.
TGTGCCAGCACCCTGTATTTGAGGCAGGGGATGGATGAGCAGTTCTTC
CASTLYLRQGMDEQFF
>TRBV30|TRBJ2-5|.|TRBD2
TGTGCCTGGAGTGAGCTAGCGGGAGGTGAGACCCAGTACTTC
CAWSELAGGETQYF
>TRBV11-3|TRBJ1-1|many|.
TGTGCCAGCAGCTTACGAGCAGGCGCTTTCTTT
CASSLRAGAFF